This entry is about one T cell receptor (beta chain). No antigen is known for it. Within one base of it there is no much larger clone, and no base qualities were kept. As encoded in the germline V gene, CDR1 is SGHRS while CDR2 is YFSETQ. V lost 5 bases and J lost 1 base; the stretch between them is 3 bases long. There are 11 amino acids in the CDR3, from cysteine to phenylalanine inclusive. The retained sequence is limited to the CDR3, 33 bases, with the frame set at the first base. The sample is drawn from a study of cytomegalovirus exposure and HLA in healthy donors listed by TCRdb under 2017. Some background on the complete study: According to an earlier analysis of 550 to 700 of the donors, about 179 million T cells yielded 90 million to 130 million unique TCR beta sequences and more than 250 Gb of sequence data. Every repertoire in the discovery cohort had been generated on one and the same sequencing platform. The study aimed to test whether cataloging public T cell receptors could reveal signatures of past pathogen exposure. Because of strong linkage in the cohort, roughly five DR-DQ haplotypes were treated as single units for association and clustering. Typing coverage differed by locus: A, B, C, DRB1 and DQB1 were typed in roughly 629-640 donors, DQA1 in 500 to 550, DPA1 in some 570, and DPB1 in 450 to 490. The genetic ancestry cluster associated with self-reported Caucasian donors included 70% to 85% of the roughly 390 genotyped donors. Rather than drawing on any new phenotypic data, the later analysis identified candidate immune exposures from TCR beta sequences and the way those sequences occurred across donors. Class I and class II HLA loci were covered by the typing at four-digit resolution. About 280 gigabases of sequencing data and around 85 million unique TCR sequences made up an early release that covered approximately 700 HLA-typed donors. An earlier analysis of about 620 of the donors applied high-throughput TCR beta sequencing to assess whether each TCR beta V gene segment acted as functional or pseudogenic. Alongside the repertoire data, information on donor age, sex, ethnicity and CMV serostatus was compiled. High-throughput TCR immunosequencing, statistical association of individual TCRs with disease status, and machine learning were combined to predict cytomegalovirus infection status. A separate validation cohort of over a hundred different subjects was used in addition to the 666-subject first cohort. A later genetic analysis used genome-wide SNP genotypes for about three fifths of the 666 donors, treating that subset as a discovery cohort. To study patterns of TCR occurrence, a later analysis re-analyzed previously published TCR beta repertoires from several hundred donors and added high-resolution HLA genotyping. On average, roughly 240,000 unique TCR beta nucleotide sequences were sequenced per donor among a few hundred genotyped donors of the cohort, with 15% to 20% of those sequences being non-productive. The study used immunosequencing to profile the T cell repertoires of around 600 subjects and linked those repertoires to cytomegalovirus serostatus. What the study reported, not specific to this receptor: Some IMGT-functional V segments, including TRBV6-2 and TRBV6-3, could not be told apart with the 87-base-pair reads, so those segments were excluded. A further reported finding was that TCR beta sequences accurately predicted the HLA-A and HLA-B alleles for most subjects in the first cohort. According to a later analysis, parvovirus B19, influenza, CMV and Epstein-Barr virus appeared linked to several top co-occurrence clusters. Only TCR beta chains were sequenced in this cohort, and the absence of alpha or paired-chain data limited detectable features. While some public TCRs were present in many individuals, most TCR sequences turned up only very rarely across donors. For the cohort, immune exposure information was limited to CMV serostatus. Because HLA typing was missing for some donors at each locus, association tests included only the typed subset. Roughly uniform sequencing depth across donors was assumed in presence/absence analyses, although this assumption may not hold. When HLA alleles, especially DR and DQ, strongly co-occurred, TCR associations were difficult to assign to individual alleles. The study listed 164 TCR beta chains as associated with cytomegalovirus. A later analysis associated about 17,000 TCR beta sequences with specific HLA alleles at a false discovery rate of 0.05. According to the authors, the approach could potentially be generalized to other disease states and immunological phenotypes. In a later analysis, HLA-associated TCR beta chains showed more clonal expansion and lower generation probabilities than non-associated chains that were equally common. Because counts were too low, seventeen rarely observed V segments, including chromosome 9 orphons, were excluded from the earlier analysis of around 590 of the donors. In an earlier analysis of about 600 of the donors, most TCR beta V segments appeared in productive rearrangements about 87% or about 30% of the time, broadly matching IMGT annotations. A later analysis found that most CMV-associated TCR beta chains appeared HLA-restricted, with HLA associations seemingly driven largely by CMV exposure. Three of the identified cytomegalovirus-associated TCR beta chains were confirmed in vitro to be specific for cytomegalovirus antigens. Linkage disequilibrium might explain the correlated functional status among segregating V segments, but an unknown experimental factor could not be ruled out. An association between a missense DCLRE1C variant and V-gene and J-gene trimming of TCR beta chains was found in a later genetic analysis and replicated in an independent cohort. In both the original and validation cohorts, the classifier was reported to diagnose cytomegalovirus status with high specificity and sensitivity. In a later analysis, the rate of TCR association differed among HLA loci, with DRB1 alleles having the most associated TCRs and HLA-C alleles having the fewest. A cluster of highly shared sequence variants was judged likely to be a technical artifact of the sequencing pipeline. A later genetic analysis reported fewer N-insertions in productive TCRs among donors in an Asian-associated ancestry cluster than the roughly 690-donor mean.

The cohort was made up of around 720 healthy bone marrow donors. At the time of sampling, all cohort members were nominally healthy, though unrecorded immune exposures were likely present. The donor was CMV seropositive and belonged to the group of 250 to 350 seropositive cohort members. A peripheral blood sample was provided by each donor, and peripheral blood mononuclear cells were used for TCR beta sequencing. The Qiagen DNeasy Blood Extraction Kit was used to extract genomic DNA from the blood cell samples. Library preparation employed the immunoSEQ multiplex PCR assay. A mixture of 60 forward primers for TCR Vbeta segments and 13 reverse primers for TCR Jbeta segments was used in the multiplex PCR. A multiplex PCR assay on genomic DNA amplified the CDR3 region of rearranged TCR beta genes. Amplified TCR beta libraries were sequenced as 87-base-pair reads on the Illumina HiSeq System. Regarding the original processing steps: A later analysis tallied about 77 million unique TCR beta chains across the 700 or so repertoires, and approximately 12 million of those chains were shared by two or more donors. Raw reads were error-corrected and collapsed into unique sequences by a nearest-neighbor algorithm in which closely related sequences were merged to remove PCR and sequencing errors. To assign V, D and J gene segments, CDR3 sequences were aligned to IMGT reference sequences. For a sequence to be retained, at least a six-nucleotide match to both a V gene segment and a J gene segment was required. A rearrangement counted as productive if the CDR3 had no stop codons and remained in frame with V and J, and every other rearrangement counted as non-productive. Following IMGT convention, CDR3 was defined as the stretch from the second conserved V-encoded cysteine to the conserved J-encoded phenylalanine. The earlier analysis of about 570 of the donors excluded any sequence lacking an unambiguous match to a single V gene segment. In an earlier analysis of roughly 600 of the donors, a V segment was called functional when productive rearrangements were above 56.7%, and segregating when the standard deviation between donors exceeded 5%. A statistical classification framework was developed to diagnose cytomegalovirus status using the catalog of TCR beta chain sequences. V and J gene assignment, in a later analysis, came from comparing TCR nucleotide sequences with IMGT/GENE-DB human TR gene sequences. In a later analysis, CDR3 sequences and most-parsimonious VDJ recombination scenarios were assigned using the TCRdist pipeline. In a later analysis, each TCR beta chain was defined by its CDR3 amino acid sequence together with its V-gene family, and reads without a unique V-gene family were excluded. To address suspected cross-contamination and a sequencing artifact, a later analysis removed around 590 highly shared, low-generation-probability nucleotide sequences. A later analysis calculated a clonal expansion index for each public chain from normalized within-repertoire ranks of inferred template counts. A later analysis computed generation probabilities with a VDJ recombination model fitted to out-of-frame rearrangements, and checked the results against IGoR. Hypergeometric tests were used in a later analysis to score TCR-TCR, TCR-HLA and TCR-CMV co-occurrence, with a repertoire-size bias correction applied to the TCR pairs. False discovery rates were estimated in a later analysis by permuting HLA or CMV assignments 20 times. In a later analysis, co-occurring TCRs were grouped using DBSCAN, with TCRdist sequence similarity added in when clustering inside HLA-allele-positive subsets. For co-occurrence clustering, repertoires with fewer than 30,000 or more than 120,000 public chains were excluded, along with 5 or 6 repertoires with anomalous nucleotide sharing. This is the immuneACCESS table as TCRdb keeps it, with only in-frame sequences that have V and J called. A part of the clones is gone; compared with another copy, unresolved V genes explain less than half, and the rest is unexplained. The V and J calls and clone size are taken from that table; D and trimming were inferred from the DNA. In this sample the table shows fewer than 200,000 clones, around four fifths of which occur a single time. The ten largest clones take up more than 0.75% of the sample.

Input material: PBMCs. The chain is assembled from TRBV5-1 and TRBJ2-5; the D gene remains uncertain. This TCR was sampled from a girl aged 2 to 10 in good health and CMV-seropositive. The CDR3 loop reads CASRAQETQYF. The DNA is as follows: TGCGCCAGCAGGGCCCAAGAGACCCAGTACTTC.